This entry features one T cell receptor (beta chain) sequence. This CDR3 contains 13 residues. CDR1 and CDR2 (germline): SQVTM, ANQGSEA. The data were obtained in a study of monozygotic twins with inflammatory bowel disease. TCRdb re-analyzed the 5' RACE reads; it lists each CDR3 protein once, without DNA. The repertoire shows approximately 210,000 distinct CDR3 sequences; the top ten hold under 8.5%. The origin of this receptor is a human donor with ulcerative colitis or Crohn's disease, or a healthy co-twin of an affected twin (not recorded which). This rearrangement joins TRBV29-1 to TRBJ1-2; there is no DNA to check the TCRdb D call of TRBD1. Sequenced input: blood. This chain's CDR3 is CSVDFGGRYGYTF.